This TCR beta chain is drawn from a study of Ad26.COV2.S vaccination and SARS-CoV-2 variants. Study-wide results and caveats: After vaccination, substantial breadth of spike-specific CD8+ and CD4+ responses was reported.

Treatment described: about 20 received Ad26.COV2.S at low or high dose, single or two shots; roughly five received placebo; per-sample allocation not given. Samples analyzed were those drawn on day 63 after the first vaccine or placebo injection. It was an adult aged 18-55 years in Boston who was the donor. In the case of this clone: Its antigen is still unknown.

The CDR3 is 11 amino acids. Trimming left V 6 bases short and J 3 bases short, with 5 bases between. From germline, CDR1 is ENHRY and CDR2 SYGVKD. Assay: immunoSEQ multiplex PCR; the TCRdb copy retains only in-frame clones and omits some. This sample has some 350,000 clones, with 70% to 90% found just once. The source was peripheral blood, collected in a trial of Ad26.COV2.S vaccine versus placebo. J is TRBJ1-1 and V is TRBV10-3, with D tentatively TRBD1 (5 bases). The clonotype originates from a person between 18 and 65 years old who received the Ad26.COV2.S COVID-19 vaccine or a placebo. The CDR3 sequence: CAIRGDTEAFF. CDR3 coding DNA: TGTGCCATCAGGGGGGACACTGAAGCTTTCTTT.